Shown below are 30 T cell receptor beta chains from a single sample sequenced in a study of tumor and adjacent non-tumor tissue in lung cancer. TCRbeta libraries were built with three rounds of nested PCR, modified from ARM-PCR. MiXCR, applied by TCRdb to the multiplex PCR reads, yields one record per CDR3 protein. Here the sample spans roughly 220,000 distinct CDR3 sequences, around 70% being singletons. This sample's RNA came from whole unsorted tissue. The sequenced sample consisted of lung tumor tissue. The receptor source for this set is a man aged 55 to 70 with non-small cell lung cancer.

Details on this clonotype: A junction boundary mismatches the germline segment, possibly from a read error. V is TRBV7-8 and J is TRBJ1-5; D is undetermined. The CDR3 totals 15 residues. Germline assignment: CDR1 SGHVS and CDR2 FQNEAQ. The CDR3 coding sequence is TGTGCCAGGAGCTTAGCGCTTACGGGGAATCAGCCCCAGCATTTT. Its protein is CARSLALTGNQPQHF.

This clonotype was counted ten times or more. The chain employs TRBV12-3 or TRBV12-4 and TRBJ1-1; D perhaps matches TRBD1 (5 bases). V shed 3 bases and J shed 4 bases, with 9 bases lying between them. CDR3 length: 13 amino acids. The CDR3 protein is CASSFGGSTEAFF. The CDR3 DNA is TGTGCCAGCAGTTTTGGGGGAAGCACTGAAGCTTTCTTT.

This clonotype was recorded many times. The V and J genes are TRBV7-8 and TRBJ1-5, with D possibly matching TRBD1 (6 bases). Per germline, CDR1 SGHVS and CDR2 FQNEAQ. This CDR3 has 16 amino acids. Trimming took 5 bases from V and 5 from J, leaving 19 bases between them. The CDR3 bases are TGTGCCAGCAGCGGGATCGGGGGGGGGGGCGATCAGCCCCAGCATTTT. It specifies CASSGIGGGGDQPQHF.

Worth noting for this clonotype: Lacking the conserved final phenylalanine or tryptophan, this CDR3 likely reflects a read error. The chain couples TRBV5-1 to TRBJ2-1, with D possibly TRBD2 on 5 matching bases. The germline CDR1 and CDR2 sequences are SGHRS and YFSETQ. This CDR3 region has 16 residues. V lost 4 bases, J lost 0 bases, and 14 bases lay in between. The CDR3 region is CASSNGRGHSYNEQFL. In nucleotides, the CDR3 is TGCGCCAGCAGCAACGGACGGGGTCACTCCTACAATGAGCAGTTCTTA.

The V gene is TRBV29-1, the J gene TRBJ2-1; the match to TRBD2 covers 13 bases. CDR1 and CDR2 from the germline V gene are SQVTM and ANQGSEA. This CDR3 has 14 residues. The CDR3 DNA reads TGCAACGTGTCACTAGCGGGAGGGCCGAATGAGCAGTTCTTC. Its translation is CNVSLAGGPNEQFF.

The J gene is TRBJ1-2, the V gene TRBV20-1; D gene uncertain. The CDR3 sequence is 13 residues long. Trimming took 5 bases from V and 3 from J, leaving 13 bases between them. From germline, CDR1 is DFQATT and CDR2 SNEGSKA (reference sequence). The CDR3, as DNA: TGCAGTGCTTGCCATGAAGCCTACTATGGCTACACCTTC. Amino acids: CSACHEAYYGYTF.

This clonotype was seen a handful of times. A much bigger clone sits one base away, suggesting this may be a read error. The V and J genes are TRBV14 and TRBJ1-4, with D tentatively TRBD1 (6 bases). The CDR3 runs 14 residues. CDR1 and CDR2 (germline): SGHDN, FVKESK. The CDR3 reads CGSSQGRAGAGLFF. The DNA of the CDR3 is TGTGGCAGCAGCCAAGGCAGGGCAGGGGCCGGACTGTTTTTT.

The rearrangement uses TRBV6-5 and TRBJ2-5; D uncertain. Germline V lookup: CDR1 MNHEY, CDR2 SVGAGI. V lost 5 bases, J lost 4 bases, and 20 bases lay in between. The CDR3 totals 16 residues. CDR3: CASSPLIGSEGETQYF. CDR3 bases: TGTGCCAGCAGTCCTTTGATAGGGTCGGAAGGAGAGACCCAGTACTTC.

Of note for this clonotype: A much larger clonotype is one base distant, so this may be a read error. This chain joins TRBV20-1 and TRBJ2-1; D perhaps matches TRBD1 (5 bases). CDR1 is DFQATT, CDR2 SNEGSKA, per germline (reference sequence). The CDR3 is made up of 15 amino acids. The chain's CDR3 is CSVNWGVGSYKEQFF. Written as DNA, the CDR3 is TGCAGTGTCAACTGGGGCGTCGGGTCCTACAAAGAGCAGTTCTTC.

A note on this clonotype: It may be a read error: a sequence one base away is much more abundant. V is TRBV6-1 and J is TRBJ2-7, with TRBD1 matching 8 bases. CDR1 and CDR2 from the germline V gene are MNHNS and SASEGT. V dropped 4 bases and J dropped 6; count of bases not matched to a gene: 8. The CDR3 runs 14 residues. The CDR3 spells CASSGRQGHSEQYF. Written as DNA, the CDR3 is TGTGCCAGCAGTGGACGACAGGGGCACTCCGAGCAGTACTTC.

Comments on this clonotype: Mismatch with germline at one junction end may stem from a read error. The chain joins TRBV6-5 to TRBJ1-1; no firm D call. CDR1 and CDR2 from the germline V gene are MNHEY and SVGAGI. The CDR3 runs to 11 residues. The CDR3 is CASSYLDEALF. The CDR3 DNA reads as TGTGCCAGCAGTTACCTAGATGAAGCTTTATTT.

The chain is built from TRBV2 and TRBJ1-5, with D uncertain. The germline V and J ends were trimmed by 2 bases and 7 bases, with 18 bases remaining between them. This CDR3 region has 16 residues. CDR1 is SNHLY, CDR2 FYNNEI, per germline. This chain's CDR3 is CASSERSGETGQPQHF. The CDR3 DNA reads TGTGCCAGCAGTGAACGGTCTGGGGAAACGGGCCAGCCCCAGCATTTT. The variable domain in full, completed from reference TRBV2 and TRBJ1-5, reads EPEVTQTPSHQVTQMGQEVILRCVPISNHLYFYWYRQILGQKVEFLVSFYNNEISEKSEIFDDQFSVERPDGSNFTLKIRSTKLEDSAMYFCASSERSGETGQPQHFGDGTRLSIL.

Worth noting for this clonotype: Its ends do not fully match the called genes, so a read error is possible. The CDR3, as DNA: TGCAGTGCTTCCGGACTAGCGGGAGTCTTCAGCTCCTACAATGAGCAGCTCTTC. Residues: CSASGLAGVFSSYNEQLF. The chain uses TRBV20-1 and TRBJ2-1; the match to TRBD2 covers 13 bases. Germline V lookup: CDR1 DFQATT, CDR2 SNEGSKA (reference sequence). The length of the CDR3 is 18 residues.

Comments on this clonotype: A much larger clone differs from this one at a single base, so this may be a read error. This chain joins TRBV5-5 and TRBJ1-5; unclear D gene. CDR3 size: 15 residues. Germline values: CDR1 SGHKS, CDR2 YYEKEE (reference sequence). This chain's CDR3 is CASSLWPNSNQPHHF. DNA for the CDR3: TGTGCCAGCAGCTTGTGGCCTAACAGCAATCAGCCCCATCATTTT.

The CDR3 reads CASSQDSIRRQSYEQYF. For the CDR3, the DNA is TGTGCCAGCAGCCAAGACAGTATCAGGAGGCAAAGCTACGAGCAGTACTTC. The genes are TRBV7-2 and TRBJ2-7, with D possibly called TRBD1 or TRBD2 (5 bases each). The V end was cut by 5 bases, the J end by 3 bases, with 23 bases between. CDR1 and CDR2 from the germline V gene are SGHTA and FQGNSA. This CDR3 is 17 amino acids long.

Comments on this clonotype: A read error may produce the germline difference seen at one junction end. The rearrangement links TRBV6-2 or TRBV6-3 to TRBJ2-5, with TRBD2 identical over 7 bases. The CDR3 loop spans 13 amino acids. Germline V CDR1 and CDR2: MNHEY, SVGEGT. The CDR3 sequence is CSSNRGSYETQYF. The CDR3, as DNA: TGTTCCAGCAATCGCGGGAGCTATGAGACCCAGTACTTC.

This clonotype occurred many times. CDR3 in amino acids: CASNLPGGNTQYF. In DNA form, the CDR3 reads TGTGCCAGCAACTTACCCGGGGGCAATACGCAGTATTTT. This rearrangement joins TRBV6-5 to TRBJ2-3; the D gene could be TRBD1 or TRBD2 (6 bases each). V was cut by 7 bases and J by 7 bases, with 15 bases left in between. This CDR3 has 13 amino acids. The germline V gene has CDR1 MNHEY and CDR2 SVGAGI.

In regard to this clonotype: A single base separates this from a much larger clone, so it may be a read error. The chain has TRBV20-1 and TRBJ1-5; 7 bases match TRBD1. This CDR3 has 13 amino acids. Germline V gene data show CDR1 as DFQATT and CDR2 as SNEGSKA (reference sequence). The CDR3 sequence: CNATPGGDQPQHF. CDR3 coding DNA: TGCAATGCAACCCCAGGGGGGGATCAGCCCCAGCATTTT.

A word on this clonotype: Because the CDR3 is missing its conserved closing phenylalanine or tryptophan, this is likely a read error. This chain uses TRBV11-3 with TRBJ2-1; D is unclear. From germline, CDR1 is SGHNT and CDR2 YENEEA. Trimming cost V 6 bases and J 7 bases, with 13 bases left between them. CDR3 length: 13 residues. The CDR3 region is CASSLIEANEQFI. The CDR3 DNA reads TGTGCCAGCAGTTTAATCGAAGCGAATGAGCAGTTCATC.

Worth noting for this clonotype: At one end the junction does not follow the germline gene, possibly because of a read error. The chain carries TRBV11-2 and TRBJ2-4; D remains ambiguous. CDR1 is SGHAT, CDR2 FQNNGV, per germline. The CDR3 totals 12 residues. DNA of the CDR3: TGTGCCAGCGGCTTAGATAAAAACATTCAGTATTTC. Protein sequence: CASGLDKNIQYF.

There are many counts of this clonotype. The V call is TRBV5-5, the J call TRBJ2-1; TRBD1 matches 8 bases. Germline lookup yields CDR1 SGHKS and CDR2 YYEKEE (reference sequence). J gave up 2 bases and V 5 bases, and 6 bases lay outside the gene matches. The CDR3 sequence is 15 residues long. In nucleotides, the CDR3 is TGTGCCAGCAGACGGAGACAGGGGACCTACAATGAGCAGTTCTTC. Protein: CASRRRQGTYNEQFF.

Points on this clonotype: The CDR3 does not close with the conserved phenylalanine or tryptophan, likely indicating a read error. The chain recombines TRBV5-4 with TRBJ2-3; no clear D. The CDR3 has 13 residues. Germline V lookup: CDR1 SGHNT, CDR2 YYREEE (reference sequence). The CDR3 sequence is CASSRRLFDMQYL. The CDR3 coding sequence is TGTGCCAGCAGCAGACGACTCTTCGATATGCAGTATCTT.

With regard to this clonotype: The CDR3 does not end in the conserved phenylalanine or tryptophan, so this is likely a read error. The genes are TRBV4-3 and TRBJ2-3, with D unclear. The CDR3 covers 17 residues. Trimming cost V 4 bases and J 2 bases, with 19 bases left between them. Germline V CDR1 and CDR2: LGHNA, YSLEER. The CDR3 is CASSLLITPTSTDTQYL. The CDR3 DNA is TGCGCCAGCAGCCTCCTGATTACCCCCACTTCCACAGATACGCAGTATTTG.

Concerning this clonotype: A much larger clone is a single base away; this may be a read error. The chain is built from TRBV6-6 and TRBJ2-4; no reliable D call. In germline, CDR1 is MNHNY, CDR2 SVGAGI (reference sequence). This CDR3 spans 14 amino acids. The CDR3 loop reads CASTTDREGYIQNF. In DNA form, the CDR3 reads TGTGCCAGCACTACCGATCGTGAAGGTTACATTCAGAACTTC.

In this sample, this clonotype turned up many times. The V gene is TRBV4-2, the J gene TRBJ2-7; 10 positions agree with TRBD2. Germline V lookup: CDR1 LGHNA, CDR2 YNFKEQ. Trimming took 2 bases from V and 7 from J; bases not matched to a gene: 11. CDR3 size: 16 residues. The CDR3 reads CASSQSGGLAGDEQYF. The DNA of the CDR3 is TGTGCCAGCAGCCAATCAGGTGGCCTAGCGGGGGATGAGCAGTACTTC.

This clonotype was seen only once. The V gene is TRBV6-1, the J gene TRBJ2-7, with D maybe TRBD2 (5 bases). Per the germline V gene, CDR1 is MNHNS and CDR2 is SASEGT. This CDR3 comprises 12 residues. The germline V and J ends were trimmed by 6 bases and 12 bases, with 18 bases remaining between them. CDR3 amino acids: CASSYPGEAGYF. The CDR3 DNA reads as TGTGCCAGCAGCTACCCCGGAGAGGCGGGGTACTTC.

As regards this clonotype: A read error may produce the germline difference seen at one junction end. CDR3 bases: TGTTCCAGCACCTCTCTAGCGGGGGGCGTTCAGCAGTATTTT. This encodes CSSTSLAGGVQQYF. This rearrangement joins TRBV11-2 to TRBJ2-3, with 11 bases lining up with TRBD2. Germline values: CDR1 SGHAT, CDR2 FQNNGV. CDR3 length: 14 amino acids.

As for this clonotype: A much larger clone sits a single nucleotide away, making a read error possible. The V and J genes are TRBV20-1 and TRBJ2-7; 8 positions agree with TRBD1. From germline, CDR1 is DFQATT and CDR2 SNEGSKA (reference sequence). CDR3 length equals 14 residues. The CDR3 DNA sequence: TGCAGAGCAGACTCGACAGGGGCCTCTGGCGAGCAGTACTTC. Translation: CRADSTGASGEQYF.

To note about this clonotype: Mismatch with germline at one junction end may stem from a read error. The chain links TRBV5-6 to TRBJ2-7, with 11 nucleotides matching TRBD1. The CDR3 is 15 residues long. Germline V gene data show CDR1 as SGHDT and CDR2 as YYEEEE. CDR3 sequence reads: CASILVRTGGREQYF. The CDR3 DNA reads TGTGCCAGCATCTTGGTTCGGACAGGGGGCCGCGAGCAGTACTTC.

A note on this clonotype: A much larger clone differs from this one at a single base, so this may be a read error. The chain recombines TRBV6-1 with TRBJ2-5, with D maybe TRBD1 (6 bases). CDR1 is MNHNS, CDR2 SASEGT, per germline. The CDR3 sequence is 17 residues long. CDR3 region: CASSKHRQASYVISQNF. The CDR3, as DNA: TGTGCCAGCAGTAAACACCGACAGGCCTCTTATGTTATATCCCAGAACTTC.